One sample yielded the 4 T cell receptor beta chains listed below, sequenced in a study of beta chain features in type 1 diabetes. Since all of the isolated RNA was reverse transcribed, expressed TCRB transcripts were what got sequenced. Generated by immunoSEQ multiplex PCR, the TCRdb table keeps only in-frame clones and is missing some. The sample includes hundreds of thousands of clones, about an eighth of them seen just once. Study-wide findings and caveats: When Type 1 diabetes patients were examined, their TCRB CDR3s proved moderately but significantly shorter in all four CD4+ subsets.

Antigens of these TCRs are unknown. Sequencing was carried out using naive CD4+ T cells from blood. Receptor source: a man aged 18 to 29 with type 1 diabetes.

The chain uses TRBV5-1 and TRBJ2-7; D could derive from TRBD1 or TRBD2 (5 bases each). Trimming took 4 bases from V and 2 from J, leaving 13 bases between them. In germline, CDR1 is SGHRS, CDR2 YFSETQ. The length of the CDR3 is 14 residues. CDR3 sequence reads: CASSKDGTAYEQYF. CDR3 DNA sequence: TGCGCCAGCAGCAAAGACGGGACCGCCTACGAGCAGTACTTC. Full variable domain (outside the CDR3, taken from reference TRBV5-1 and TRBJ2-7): KAGVTQTPRYLIKTRGQQVTLSCSPISGHRSVSWYQQTPGQGLQFLFEYFSETQRNKGNFPGRFSGRQFSNSRSEMNVSTLELGDSALYLCASSKDGTAYEQYFGPGTRLTVT.

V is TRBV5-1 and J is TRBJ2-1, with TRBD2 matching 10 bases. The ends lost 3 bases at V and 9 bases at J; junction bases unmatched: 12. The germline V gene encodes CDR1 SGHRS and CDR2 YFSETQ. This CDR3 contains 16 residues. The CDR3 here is CASSSPEAGGPGEQFF. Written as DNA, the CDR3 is TGCGCCAGCAGCTCGCCCGAAGCGGGAGGGCCCGGTGAGCAGTTCTTC.

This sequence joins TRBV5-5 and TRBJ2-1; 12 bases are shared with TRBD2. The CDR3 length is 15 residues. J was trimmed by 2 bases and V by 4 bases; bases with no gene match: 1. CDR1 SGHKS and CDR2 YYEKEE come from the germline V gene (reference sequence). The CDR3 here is CASSPSGRAYNEQFF. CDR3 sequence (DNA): TGTGCCAGCAGCCCTAGCGGGAGGGCCTACAATGAGCAGTTCTTC.

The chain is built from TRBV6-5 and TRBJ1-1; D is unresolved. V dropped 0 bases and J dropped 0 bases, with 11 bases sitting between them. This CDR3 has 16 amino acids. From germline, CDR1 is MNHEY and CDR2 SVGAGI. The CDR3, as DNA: TGTGCCAGCAGTTACTCGATCGAGGCGGTGAACACTGAAGCTTTCTTT. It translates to CASSYSIEAVNTEAFF.